This T cell receptor (beta chain) originates from a study of siplizumab effects on memory and regulatory T cells. Some clones are missing from TCRdb's copy, which holds only in-frame ones; the method was immunoSEQ multiplex PCR. The sample consists of 99,000 or so clones, 93% of them appearing once. Germline V gives CDR1 SGDLS, CDR2 YYNGEE. The CDR3 spans 15 residues. Trimming left V 4 bases short and J 1 base short, with 9 bases between. The chain combines TRBV9 with TRBJ1-6; D remains ambiguous. Sequenced: Tregs sorted from blood. This sequence was found in a human donor in good health. CDR3 in DNA: TGTGCCAGCAGCCCGAGGCCATCCTATAATTCACCCCTCCACTTT. This codes for CASSPRPSYNSPLHF.